What follows are 27 T cell receptor beta chains derived from one specimen sequenced in a study of blood T cell repertoires in COVID-19. TCRdb's copy holds only in-frame clones and misses some; the assay was immunoSEQ multiplex PCR. The sample holds some 65,000 clones, 65% to 90% seen once. Sequencing input: peripheral blood. These receptors were collected from an elderly man with acute or convalescent COVID-19.

The chain links TRBV5-1 to TRBJ2-1; 13 bases fit TRBD2. CDR3 length: 15 residues. Germline CDR1 reads SGHRS; CDR2 reads YFSETQ. J gave up 8 bases and V 3 bases, and 5 bases lay outside the gene matches. In DNA form, the CDR3 reads TGCGCCAGCAGCTCAACTAGCGGGAGGGCCTATGAGCAGTTCTTC. Its protein product is CASSSTSGRAYEQFF.

V is TRBV25-1 and J is TRBJ2-3; D might be TRBD1 (8 bases). CDR1 MGHDK and CDR2 SYGVNS come from the germline V gene. The CDR3 extends over 15 amino acids. V dropped 2 bases and J dropped 8 bases, with 17 bases sitting between them. The CDR3 DNA sequence: TGTGCCAGCAGTGAACGGGGGGCAGGGGGCCGTACGCAGTATTTT. Translated, it gives CASSERGAGGRTQYF.

To note about this clone: Additional DNA sequences in this sample encode the identical CDR3. V usage is TRBV28 and J usage is TRBJ1-3, with TRBD1 matching over 8 bases. CDR3 length: 15 amino acids. V lost 6 bases, J lost 2 bases, and 6 bases stayed unmatched. The germline gives CDR1 MDHEN, CDR2 SYDVKM. The CDR3: CASRSDRVPGNTIYF. Here the CDR3 DNA reads TGTGCCAGCAGATCGGACAGGGTTCCTGGAAACACCATATATTTT.

The J gene is TRBJ1-2, the V gene TRBV30, with TRBD1 matching 11 bases. The CDR3 spans 14 residues. Germline CDR1 reads GTSNPN; CDR2 reads SVGIG (reference sequence). The J segment lost 7 bases and the V segment lost 3 bases, leaving 7 bases of the junction unmatched. CDR3 region: CAWSVDRGRGGYTF. The CDR3 nucleotides read TGTGCCTGGAGCGTGGACAGGGGGCGCGGTGGCTACACCTTC.

The V gene is TRBV6-4, the J gene TRBJ2-3; 8 nucleotides line up with TRBD2. The CDR3 runs to 15 residues. The V gene end was trimmed by 6 bases and the J gene end by 5 bases; junction bases not matched to a gene: 10. Germline loops: CDR1 MRHNA, CDR2 SNTAGT. The CDR3 is CASSQLAVGIDTQYF. The CDR3, as DNA: TGTGCCAGCAGCCAACTAGCGGTAGGGATAGATACGCAGTATTTT.

The chain carries TRBV5-1 and TRBJ1-2; D remains unclear. The CDR3 sequence is 12 residues long. Trimming took off 1 base at V and 8 bases at J, with 9 bases between the two ends. Germline V lookup: CDR1 SGHRS, CDR2 YFSETQ. This CDR3 is CASSLNEGGYTF. CDR3 sequence (DNA): TGCGCCAGCAGCTTGAACGAGGGAGGCTACACCTTC.

V gene TRBV3-1 (or the pseudogene TRBV3-2) combines with J gene TRBJ2-7; 11 nucleotides line up with TRBD1. The ends lost 4 bases at V and 3 bases at J; junction bases unmatched: 8. This CDR3 has 16 amino acids. Germline V gene lookup returns CDR1 LGHDT and CDR2 YNNKEL (reference sequence). The CDR3 reads CASSLRVGTGGYEQYF. The CDR3 nucleotides are TGTGCCAGCAGCCTCAGAGTGGGGACAGGGGGCTACGAGCAGTACTTC.

The V and J genes are TRBV6-5 and TRBJ1-2; D is ambiguous. The V end was cut by 2 bases, the J end by 2 bases, with 9 bases between. CDR1 and CDR2 (germline): MNHEY, SVGAGI. CDR3 length: 14 residues. The CDR3 bases are TGTGCCAGCAGTTACCGTGGGAGGAACTATGGCTACACCTTC. Its protein is CASSYRGRNYGYTF.

The chain has TRBV5-4 and TRBJ2-1; 9 bases align to TRBD1. Germline V gene lookup returns CDR1 SGHNT and CDR2 YYREEE (reference sequence). This CDR3 has 17 amino acids. Trimming cost V 5 bases and J 4 bases; bases outside gene matches: 13. In nucleotides, the CDR3 is TGTGCCAGCAGATTGAACCTTGGACAGGGGATTTACAATGAGCAGTTCTTC. It codes for CASRLNLGQGIYNEQFF.

The chain links TRBV30 to TRBJ1-2; a possible D gene is TRBD1 (6 bases). CDR1 is GTSNPN and CDR2 is SVGIG in the germline V gene (reference sequence). The CDR3 covers 14 residues. Trimming removed 1 base from V and 4 bases from J, with 13 bases in between. CDR3 region: CAWSGRGGPYGYTF. CDR3 nucleotide sequence: TGTGCCTGGAGTGGAAGAGGGGGTCCCTATGGCTACACCTTC.

V gene TRBV27 combines with J gene TRBJ2-1; 7 positions agree with TRBD1. Per germline, CDR1 MNHEY and CDR2 SMNVEV (reference sequence). Trimming at V came to 6 bases and at J to 8 bases, leaving 7 bases not matched to a gene. This CDR3 is built from 13 residues. The CDR3 reads CASRTDRVDEQFF. DNA of the CDR3: TGTGCCAGCAGAACAGACAGGGTTGATGAGCAGTTCTTC.

This clone was counted between two and nine times. The chain uses TRBV7-9 and TRBJ2-7; 8 bases agree with TRBD2. The junction had 10 bases not matched to a gene; V was cut back by 7 bases and J by 2 bases. CDR3 size: 15 residues. Germline V gene lookup returns CDR1 SEHNR and CDR2 FQNEAQ (reference sequence). CDR3 sequence (DNA): TGTGCCAGCAACTCTCTCGGGGGGGACGCCTACGAGCAGTACTTC. Translated, it gives CASNSLGGDAYEQYF.

This clone came up once. V gene TRBV6-5 combines with J gene TRBJ2-1, with 10 bases aligning to TRBD1. The V and J ends lost 5 bases and 10 bases, in that order; junction bases with no gene match: 11. Germline CDR1 MNHEY, CDR2 SVGAGI. CDR3 length: 15 residues. The CDR3: CASSRGGQGGKEQFF. For the CDR3, the DNA is TGTGCCAGCAGTCGGGGCGGACAGGGGGGGAAGGAGCAGTTCTTC.

This chain connects TRBV2 to TRBJ2-3; D perhaps matches TRBD1 (5 bases). This CDR3 contains 14 residues. Germline V gene data show CDR1 as SNHLY and CDR2 as FYNNEI. V lost 5 bases and J 2 bases, leaving 11 bases between the germline ends. The CDR3 spells CASSPRAFTDTQYF. The DNA for the CDR3 is TGTGCCAGCAGTCCCAGGGCCTTCACAGATACGCAGTATTTT.

The gene calls are TRBV7-8 and TRBJ2-3, with 16 bases aligning to TRBD2. This CDR3 comprises 18 residues. J was trimmed by 2 bases and V by 5 bases; bases with no gene match: 7. CDR1 is SGHVS, CDR2 FQNEAQ, per germline. CDR3: CASSPKGLAGGHTDTQYF. The CDR3 DNA sequence: TGTGCCAGCAGCCCCAAGGGACTAGCGGGAGGGCACACAGATACGCAGTATTTT.

The rearrangement uses TRBV28 and TRBJ2-3; TRBD2 agrees at 9 bases. This CDR3 comprises 14 residues. Germline V gene lookup returns CDR1 MDHEN and CDR2 SYDVKM. J lost 4 bases, V lost 6 bases, and 5 bases had no gene match. CDR3 in amino acids: CASRVAGAADTQYF. As DNA, the CDR3 is TGTGCCAGCAGGGTAGCGGGAGCGGCAGATACGCAGTATTTT.

This clone was counted only a few times. The rearrangement uses TRBV24-1 and TRBJ2-1; TRBD2 matches 8 bases. CDR1 and CDR2 from the germline V gene are KGHDR and SFDVKD. Trimming removed 9 bases from V and 10 bases from J; junction bases left unmatched: 4. The CDR3 spans 11 residues. For the CDR3, the DNA is TGTGCCACCGGAACGGGGGGGGAGCAGTTCTTC. Translation gives CATGTGGEQFF.

This chain links TRBV11-3 with TRBJ1-1, with D tentatively TRBD1 (5 bases). This CDR3 is built from 12 residues. CDR1 and CDR2 from the germline V gene are SGHNT and YENEEA. Trimming took off 5 bases at V and 10 bases at J, with 14 bases between the two ends. The CDR3 sequence is CASSTRQRGAFF. The DNA for the CDR3 is TGTGCCAGCAGCACCAGACAGCGGGGAGCTTTCTTT.

The V call is TRBV30, the J call TRBJ1-3; D is possibly TRBD1 (5 bases). This CDR3 has 13 amino acids. Trimming pared 3 bases from V and 3 bases from J, leaving 9 bases between. Germline V gene lookup returns CDR1 GTSNPN and CDR2 SVGIG (reference sequence). The CDR3 here is CAWRSGNGNTIYF. Written as DNA, the CDR3 is TGTGCCTGGAGGTCAGGGAATGGAAACACCATATATTTT. The whole variable domain, filled in from reference TRBV30 and TRBJ1-3, reads SQTIHQWPATLVQPVGSPLSLECTVEGTSNPNLYWYRQAAGRGLQLLFYSVGIGQISSEVPQNLSASRPQDRQFILSSKKLLLSDSGFYLCAWRSGNGNTIYFGEGSWLTVV.

The chain uses TRBV29-1 and TRBJ2-7, with TRBD1 matching 9 bases. Trimming at V came to 3 bases and at J to 7 bases, leaving 7 bases not matched to a gene. Per germline, CDR1 SQVTM and CDR2 ANQGSEA. This CDR3 is 13 amino acids long. CDR3 nucleotide sequence: TGCAGCGTTGAGACAGGGGGGGCCTGGGAGCAGTACTTC. Translated, it gives CSVETGGAWEQYF.

The chain carries TRBV21-1 and TRBJ2-7; the table's D gene call, TRBD2, was not cross checked with the DNA. TRBV21-1 counts as a pseudogene. The CDR3 sequence is 16 residues long. The CDR3 DNA reads as TGTGCCAGCAGCGTGGCGACTAGCGTCGGCGATGACGAGCAGTACTTC. Translation: CASSVATSVGDDEQYF.

The chain combines TRBV29-1 with TRBJ2-2; D gene uncertain. Trimming took 7 bases from V and 2 from J, leaving 5 bases between them. The CDR3 covers 11 residues. Germline V lookup: CDR1 SQVTM, CDR2 ANQGSEA. CDR3 nucleotides: TGCAGCGCTCGTAACACCGGGGAGCTGTTTTTT. Translating gives CSARNTGELFF.

The chain recombines TRBV20-1 with TRBJ1-4; D not certain. The germline V gene encodes CDR1 DFQATT and CDR2 SNEGSKA (reference sequence). This CDR3 is built from 11 residues. The V gene lost 3 bases and the J gene lost 6 bases, with 5 bases spanning the gap. The CDR3 sequence is CSASTDEKLFF. CDR3 sequence (DNA): TGCAGTGCTAGTACGGATGAAAAACTGTTTTTT.

The chain is built from TRBV19 and TRBJ2-1, with D perhaps matching TRBD1 (5 bases). V was clipped by 7 bases and J by 0 bases, with 10 bases between them. The germline CDR1 and CDR2 sequences are LNHDA and SQIVND (reference sequence). CDR3 size: 14 residues. CDR3 nucleotides: TGTGCCAGTAAGGACATATCCTCCTACAATGAGCAGTTCTTC. This sequence encodes CASKDISSYNEQFF. Based on the CDR3 plus reference TRBV19 and TRBJ2-1, the full variable domain is DGGITQSPKYLFRKEGQNVTLSCEQNLNHDAMYWYRQDPGQGLRLIYYSQIVNDFQKGDIAEGYSVSREKKESFPLTVTSAQKNPTAFYLCASKDISSYNEQFFGPGTRLTVL.

The chain links TRBV25-1 to TRBJ2-5, with 8 bases matching TRBD2. CDR1 is MGHDK, CDR2 SYGVNS, per germline. Losses at the gene ends were 6 bases for V and 6 bases for J; bases not matched to a gene: 6. The CDR3 has 13 residues. In DNA, the CDR3 is TGTGCCAGCAGGACTAGCGCCGGACAGACCCAGTACTTC. It yields the protein CASRTSAGQTQYF.

The gene calls are TRBV6-5 and TRBJ2-7; TRBD2 matches at 8 bases. Germline V gives CDR1 MNHEY, CDR2 SVGAGI. The V segment lost 4 bases and the J segment 4 bases; nucleotides outside the gene matches: 9. The CDR3 covers 15 residues. CDR3 loop: CASSFQRGRGYEQYF. The CDR3 DNA sequence: TGTGCCAGCAGTTTCCAGCGGGGGAGAGGGTACGAGCAGTACTTC.

The J gene is TRBJ2-3, the V gene TRBV28; 13 bases agree with TRBD2. CDR1 and CDR2 from the germline V gene are MDHEN and SYDVKM. V gave up 5 bases and J gave up 10 bases; unmatched junction bases: 6. This CDR3 has 14 residues. This CDR3 is CASSRTSGSSPQYF. The DNA of the CDR3 is TGTGCCAGCAGTCGGACTAGCGGGAGTAGCCCGCAGTATTTT. The full variable domain, rest sourced from reference TRBV28 and TRBJ2-3, is DVKVTQSSRYLVKRTGEKVFLECVQDMDHENMFWYRQDPGLGLRLIYFSYDVKMKEKGDIPEGYSVSREKKERFSLILESASTNQTSMYLCASSRTSGSSPQYFGPGTRLTVL.